Here is one T cell receptor (beta chain) with its context. Its matching antigen is unknown. The data stem from a study of cytomegalovirus exposure and HLA in healthy donors. About the research overall: Falling in the Caucasian-associated ancestry cluster were roughly 86% of 350 to 400 genotyped donors. The study's findings and limits: Altogether, about 160 TCR beta chains were recorded as cytomegalovirus-associated.

Vbeta (60) and Jbeta (13) primers were used in the PCR. Authors' analysis steps: Later, tens of millions of unique TCR beta chains were counted in an analysis, and roughly 11 million of them were shared. Clones were sequenced by immunoSEQ multiplex PCR, and TCRdb holds only the in-frame ones, with some missing. V, J and clone size reflect that table, while D and trimming were determined from the DNA. The table has some 200,000 clones, less than 85% seen once. The CDR3 loop spans 15 amino acids. The origin of this receptor is a girl aged 2 to 9 in good health and CMV-seronegative. What was sequenced was PBMCs. The chain employs TRBV21-1 and TRBJ1-1; TRBD1 is the table's D call and was not checked against the DNA. TRBV21-1 is a known pseudogene. The CDR3 DNA is TGTGCCAGCAGCAAAGCTCCGGCAGGGGGCACTGAAGCTTTCTTT. Amino acid sequence: CASSKAPAGGTEAFF.